This TCR beta chain was sequenced for a study of blood T cell repertoires in COVID-19. Looking at the study overall: T cells, B-cell-depleted T cells, or PBMCs supplied cDNA or gDNA.

Germline V gives CDR1 SGHTA, CDR2 FQGNSA. There are 14 residues in the CDR3. V dropped 2 bases and J dropped 13; count of bases not matched to a gene: 10. Sequenced by immunoSEQ multiplex PCR; TCRdb stores in-frame clones only, minus some. The data contain 45,000 to 70,000 clones, around nine tenths of them singletons. Seattle researchers signed up patients amid active infection and tracked them longitudinally. The source of this sequence is a woman aged 55-70 years with COVID-19, enrolled during active disease. The rearrangement joins TRBV7-2 to TRBJ2-5; 10 nucleotides align to TRBD1. Sequencing was performed on peripheral blood. CDR3 coding DNA: TGTGCCAGCAGCTTAAGGTTGACAGGGGGCTTCAGGTACTTC. Translation gives CASSLRLTGGFRYF. Based on the CDR3 plus reference TRBV7-2 and TRBJ2-5, the full variable domain is GAGVSQSPSNKVTEKGKDVELRCDPISGHTALYWYRQSLGQGLEFLIYFQGNSAPDKSGLPSDRFSAERTGGSVSTLTIQRTQQEDSAVYLCASSLRLTGGFRYFGPGTRLLVL.